This entry describes one T cell receptor beta chain. These data belong to a study of control samples from healthy donors and cancer patients. The V gene lost 3 bases and the J gene lost 8 bases, with 10 bases spanning the gap. This CDR3 is 11 amino acids long. Germline CDR1 DFQATT, CDR2 SNEGSKA (reference sequence). Measured with immunoSEQ multiplex PCR; TCRdb has only the in-frame clones, and not every one. Of about 170,000 clones listed, about nine tenths were seen once; the top ten hold 1.5%. The sample consisted of blood. The rearrangement joins TRBV20-1 to TRBJ1-2, with a possible D match to TRBD1 (6 bases). This TCR came from a woman in her thirties in good health. CDR3 residues: CSASRQEGYTF. The CDR3 region has the DNA TGCAGTGCTAGCCGACAGGAAGGCTACACCTTC.